Shown below are 6 T cell receptor beta chains from a single sample sequenced in a study of blood T cell repertoires in COVID-19. Sequencing used immunoSEQ multiplex PCR; TCRdb keeps in-frame clones, though not all of them. This table has under 350,000 clones, about 89% appearing once. Sequencing was done on a sample of peripheral blood. Receptors originate from a man aged 35 to 55 with acute or convalescent COVID-19.

The rearrangement links TRBV2 to TRBJ2-1; D is possibly TRBD1 (6 bases). Germline lookup yields CDR1 SNHLY and CDR2 FYNNEI. The CDR3 extends over 14 amino acids. V lost 5 bases, J lost 2 bases, and 10 bases lay in between. Here the CDR3 DNA reads TGTGCCAGCAGTTTGGACAGCACCTACAATGAGCAGTTCTTC. This translates into CASSLDSTYNEQFF.

V usage is TRBV2 and J usage is TRBJ2-3; 9 bases line up with TRBD2. CDR3 length: 13 residues. Germline lookup yields CDR1 SNHLY and CDR2 FYNNEI. J was trimmed by 10 bases and V by 7 bases; bases with no gene match: 9. DNA of the CDR3: TGTGCCAGCAAAAGCGGGGGGACCCCACCGCAGTATTTT. The encoded protein is CASKSGGTPPQYF.

This clone was observed a single time. The gene calls are TRBV5-6 and TRBJ1-1; 8 bases match TRBD1. The junction had 8 bases not matched to a gene; V was cut back by 4 bases and J by 0 bases. The CDR3 is 16 residues long. The germline V gene has CDR1 SGHDT and CDR2 YYEEEE. CDR3 DNA sequence: TGTGCCAGCAGCCTCGACAGGGGACCCATGAACACTGAAGCTTTCTTT. As protein: CASSLDRGPMNTEAFF.

This clone was recorded once. The V gene is TRBV12-3 or TRBV12-4, the J gene TRBJ1-2; maybe TRBD1 (5 bases). The CDR3 has 12 amino acids. V lost 3 bases and J lost 6, with 8 bases in between. CDR3 protein: CASSFQGHGYTF. DNA for the CDR3: TGTGCCAGCAGTTTCCAGGGCCATGGCTACACCTTC.

The V call is TRBV6-5, the J call TRBJ2-7; 7 bases fit TRBD1. This CDR3 spans 15 amino acids. Germline V gene sequence: CDR1 MNHEY, CDR2 SVGAGI. The V gene end was trimmed by 0 bases and the J gene end by 0 bases; junction bases not matched to a gene: 2. CDR3 nucleotides: TGTGCCAGCAGTTACTCGGGGGACAGCTCCTACGAGCAGTACTTC. Translating gives CASSYSGDSSYEQYF.

This rearrangement joins TRBV5-1 to TRBJ1-2; unclear D gene. This CDR3 is 18 amino acids long. Germline V CDR1 and CDR2: SGHRS, YFSETQ. Trimming took 0 bases from V and 4 from J, leaving 22 bases between them. DNA of the CDR3: TGCGCCAGCAGCTTGGCCACCTCTCCCCTATCCGGTGGCTATGGCTACACCTTC. Translation: CASSLATSPLSGGYGYTF.